This TCR beta chain was sequenced during a study of blood T cell repertoires in COVID-19. In the study overall: The United States, Italy and Spain provided the acute and convalescent COVID-19 samples.

Generated by immunoSEQ multiplex PCR, the TCRdb table keeps only in-frame clones and is missing some. This sample yields 75,000 to 100,000 clones, of which about 85% are seen a single time; about 10% belongs to the top ten. CDR3 length equals 16 residues. Trimming cost V 2 bases and J 3 bases; bases outside gene matches: 5. Germline lookup yields CDR1 KGHDR and CDR2 SFDVKD. The V call is TRBV24-1, the J call TRBJ1-1; 10 bases match TRBD1. The source of this sequence is a woman over 75 with acute or convalescent COVID-19. Sequenced sample: peripheral blood. CDR3 DNA sequence: TGTGCCACCAGTGATTCGAGACAGGGGGCCCACACTGAAGCTTTCTTT. Protein sequence: CATSDSRQGAHTEAFF.